Listed here are 30 T cell receptor beta chains from one sample, sequenced in a study of STAT5B mutations in CD4+ large granular lymphocyte leukemia. The data were produced by immunoSEQ multiplex PCR, yet TCRdb's version contains in-frame clones alone and is incomplete. The sample yields roughly 25,000 clones, about 80% seen once. The sequencing sample was made of CD4+ T cells from blood buffy coats. Receptors originate from a human donor in good health.

The rearrangement joins TRBV7-2 to TRBJ2-5, with 8 bases matching TRBD1. V shed 3 bases, J shed 2 bases, and the junction held 5 bases outside the gene matches. The CDR3 runs 15 residues. From germline, CDR1 is SGHTA and CDR2 FQGNSA. CDR3 region: CASSFYRQGQETQYF. CDR3 nucleotides: TGTGCCAGCAGCTTCTACAGACAGGGGCAAGAGACCCAGTACTTC.

The chain combines TRBV5-4 with TRBJ2-5, with 8 nucleotides matching TRBD2. CDR1 is SGHNT, CDR2 YYREEE, per germline (reference sequence). V was clipped by 3 bases and J by 4 bases; unmatched bases: 8. CDR3 length: 15 residues. CDR3 loop: CASSSPGLEGETQYF. The DNA of the CDR3 is TGTGCCAGCAGCTCCCCGGGACTAGAGGGAGAGACCCAGTACTTC.

This clone was observed once. The chain links TRBV6-5 to TRBJ2-7; TRBD1 matches at 10 bases. Germline-derived CDR1 and CDR2 are MNHEY and SVGAGI. Trimming at V came to 0 bases and at J to 6 bases, leaving 5 bases not matched to a gene. This CDR3 region has 15 residues. CDR3 in amino acids: CASSYSGQGSGEQYF. CDR3 bases: TGTGCCAGCAGTTACTCGGGACAGGGGTCGGGCGAGCAGTACTTC.

The chain has TRBV28 and TRBJ1-5; the D is unclear. CDR1 is MDHEN and CDR2 is SYDVKM in the germline V gene. V lost 8 bases and J lost 7, with 18 bases in between. The CDR3 length is 14 residues. CDR3 coding DNA: TGTGCCAGCTCGGGCGGGCAGGTCCTACAGCCCCAGCATTTT. Translated: CASSGGQVLQPQHF.

The chain employs TRBV2 and TRBJ2-1, with D uncertain. CDR3 size: 11 residues. V lost 3 bases and J lost 9, with 6 bases in between. In germline, CDR1 is SNHLY, CDR2 FYNNEI. DNA for the CDR3: TGTGCCAGCAGTGACGTCGGTGAGCAGTTCTTC. Translating gives CASSDVGEQFF. Combining the CDR3 with reference TRBV2 and TRBJ2-1 gives the whole variable domain EPEVTQTPSHQVTQMGQEVILRCVPISNHLYFYWYRQILGQKVEFLVSFYNNEISEKSEIFDDQFSVERPDGSNFTLKIRSTKLEDSAMYFCASSDVGEQFFGPGTRLTVL.

This chain links TRBV2 with TRBJ1-4; D is ambiguous. The CDR3 runs to 14 residues. Germline loops: CDR1 SNHLY, CDR2 FYNNEI. V was pared by 6 bases and J by 10 bases, with 18 bases between. The CDR3: CASRLAELEGKLFF. CDR3 in DNA: TGTGCCAGCAGGCTGGCGGAACTGGAGGGAAAACTGTTTTTT.

The genes are TRBV6-1 and TRBJ1-4; tentative D call: TRBD1 (6 bases). V was cut by 4 bases and J by 4 bases, with 13 bases left in between. The CDR3 contains 15 residues. Germline CDR1 is MNHNS and CDR2 is SASEGT. CDR3 coding DNA: TGTGCCAGCAGTGTTCACAGGGAAAGTAATGAAAAACTGTTTTTT. This translates into CASSVHRESNEKLFF.

The CDR3 nucleotides read TGTGCCAGCAGCTTTTCTAGCGGAGCTAGCACAGATACGCAGTATTTT. Translated: CASSFSSGASTDTQYF. The chain recombines TRBV11-2 with TRBJ2-3, with TRBD2 matching over 7 bases. The CDR3 spans 16 residues. Germline trimming cut 3 bases from V and 0 bases from J; bases unmatched to any gene: 6. In germline, CDR1 is SGHAT, CDR2 FQNNGV. The full variable domain, completed using reference TRBV11-2 and TRBJ2-3, is EAGVAQSPRYKIIEKRQSVAFWCNPISGHATLYWYQQILGQGPKLLIQFQNNGVVDDSQLPKDRFSAERLKGVDSTLKIQPAKLEDSAVYLCASSFSSGASTDTQYFGPGTRLTVL.

The chain recombines TRBV10-3 with TRBJ2-4; D is unclear. The CDR3 length is 17 residues. V was shortened by 6 bases and J by 3 bases, with 21 bases between the two germline ends. Germline V CDR1 and CDR2: ENHRY, SYGVKD. CDR3 sequence (DNA): TGTGCCATCAGCGAGGCCGGAGACCTCGTTGACAAAAACATTCAGTACTTC. As protein: CAISEAGDLVDKNIQYF.

This clone was counted a single time. The CDR3 DNA reads TGTGCCAGCAGTATGGACGGGGGGGGCGGTGAGCAGTTCTTC. Protein product: CASSMDGGGGEQFF. The rearrangement uses TRBV6-1 and TRBJ2-1, with TRBD2 identical over 8 bases. The CDR3 is made up of 14 amino acids. The germline CDR1 and CDR2 sequences are MNHNS and SASEGT. J was trimmed by 9 bases and V by 5 bases; bases with no gene match: 9.

This clone is termed medium-sized. The V gene is TRBV6-1, the J gene TRBJ2-1; 10 bases align to TRBD1. Germline trimming cut 6 bases from V and 2 bases from J; bases unmatched to any gene: 4. CDR1 and CDR2 (germline): MNHNS, SASEGT. The CDR3 covers 15 residues. CDR3 coding DNA: TGTGCCAGCAGGGGGGACAGGGGTGCCTACAATGAGCAGTTCTTC. Encoded protein: CASRGDRGAYNEQFF.

The chain is built from TRBV4-3 and TRBJ2-1; TRBD2 agrees at 8 bases. Unmatched junction bases numbered 5, after V lost 0 bases and J lost 4 bases. Germline V CDR1 and CDR2: LGHNA, YSLEER. The CDR3 is 16 residues long. The CDR3 loop reads CASSQDSRGGYNEQFF. CDR3 in DNA: TGCGCCAGCAGCCAAGATTCTCGCGGGGGGTACAATGAGCAGTTCTTC.

In this sample, this clone turned up a few times. The V gene is TRBV12-1, the J gene TRBJ1-2. TRBV12-1 is a pseudogene. This CDR3 comprises 12 residues. As DNA, the CDR3 is TGTGCCAGCAGCTTAGGACTCCATGGCTACACCTTC. Translating gives CASSLGLHGYTF.

CDR3 protein: CASSRTSGAYEQYV. The CDR3 DNA sequence: TGTGCCAGCAGTCGGACTAGCGGGGCCTACGAGCAGTACGTC. This chain connects TRBV7-8 to TRBJ2-7; 12 bases are a match to TRBD2. Looked up from germline, CDR1 is SGHVS and CDR2 is FQNEAQ. J lost 2 bases, V lost 6 bases, and 2 bases had no gene match. The CDR3 has 14 amino acids.

Only a few counts were recorded for this clone. This chain connects TRBV28 to TRBJ1-1; D gene unclear. Trimming took 4 bases from V and 1 from J, leaving 4 bases between them. Per germline, CDR1 MDHEN and CDR2 SYDVKM. This CDR3 is built from 12 residues. This chain's CDR3 is CASSSGNTEAFF. CDR3 DNA: TGTGCCAGCAGTTCCGGGAACACTGAAGCTTTCTTT.

This clone is medium-sized by share. V is TRBV7-8 and J is TRBJ2-7; 8 bases line up with TRBD2. This CDR3 spans 16 amino acids. V shed 5 bases and J 5 bases; nucleotides not matched to a gene: 14. CDR1 is SGHVS and CDR2 is FQNEAQ in the germline V gene. In nucleotides, the CDR3 is TGTGCCAGCAGCCCTCAACCCGGGACTAGGGTTAACGAGCAGTACTTC. Amino acid sequence: CASSPQPGTRVNEQYF.

The chain has TRBV28 and TRBJ2-2; TRBD1 aligns across 8 bases. The germline V gene encodes CDR1 MDHEN and CDR2 SYDVKM. This CDR3 comprises 13 residues. This chain's CDR3 is CATETGAPRELFF. The CDR3 DNA is TGTGCGACCGAGACAGGGGCGCCCCGGGAGCTGTTTTTT.

The rearrangement joins TRBV27 to TRBJ2-5; either TRBD1 or TRBD2 may fit D (5 bases each). CDR1 MNHEY and CDR2 SMNVEV come from the germline V gene (reference sequence). The CDR3 has 14 amino acids. Between the trimmed V and J ends, which lost 7 bases and 5 bases, there was a span of 17 bases. The DNA for the CDR3 is TGTGCCAGCAAGAAATGGGACCGATCGGAGACCCAGTACTTC. It codes for CASKKWDRSETQYF.

The chain has TRBV19 and TRBJ1-3; D call uncertain. Germline V gene data show CDR1 as LNHDA and CDR2 as SQIVND (reference sequence). V was cut by 6 bases and J by 1 base, with 7 bases left in between. The CDR3 has 13 amino acids. In nucleotides, the CDR3 is TGTGCCAGTAGGACTTTATCTGGAAACACCATATATTTT. Amino acid sequence: CASRTLSGNTIYF.

This chain links TRBV9 with TRBJ2-1, with 10 bases matching TRBD2. There are 15 residues in the CDR3. The V gene end was trimmed by 1 base and the J gene end by 8 bases; junction bases not matched to a gene: 6. Looked up from germline, CDR1 is SGDLS and CDR2 is YYNGEE. CDR3 in amino acids: CASSVHPSGGDEQFF. Here the CDR3 DNA reads TGTGCCAGCAGCGTACATCCAAGCGGGGGGGATGAGCAGTTCTTC.

This chain connects TRBV30 to TRBJ2-2; the D gene is possibly TRBD1 (5 bases). The V gene's germline CDR1 is GTSNPN and CDR2 SVGIG (reference sequence). V lost 4 bases and J 1 base, leaving 13 bases between the germline ends. This CDR3 is built from 15 residues. CDR3 nucleotides: TGTGCCTGGAAATCACAGGCTTGGAACACCGGGGAGCTGTTTTTT. It translates to CAWKSQAWNTGELFF.

The V gene is TRBV9, the J gene TRBJ2-1; 8 nucleotides line up with TRBD2. This CDR3 has 18 amino acids. V trimming: 4 bases; J trimming: 9 bases; junction bases outside the gene matches: 21. Germline values: CDR1 SGDLS, CDR2 YYNGEE. CDR3 region: CASSPSSLGTSVFGEQFF. CDR3 in DNA: TGTGCCAGCAGCCCGTCAAGCCTCGGGACTAGTGTTTTTGGTGAGCAGTTCTTC. Combining the CDR3 with reference TRBV9 and TRBJ2-1 gives the whole variable domain DSGVTQTPKHLITATGQRVTLRCSPRSGDLSVYWYQQSLDQGLQFLIQYYNGEERAKGNILERFSAQQFPDLHSELNLSSLELGDSALYFCASSPSSLGTSVFGEQFFGPGTRLTVL.

V gene TRBV9 combines with J gene TRBJ2-2; D not certain. The CDR3 loop spans 14 amino acids. The V gene's germline CDR1 is SGDLS and CDR2 YYNGEE. Trimming removed 0 bases at V and 1 base at J, with 4 bases between. The CDR3 sequence is CASSVGGNTGELFF. The CDR3 coding sequence is TGTGCCAGCAGCGTAGGGGGGAACACCGGGGAGCTGTTTTTT.

Of note for this clone: A much larger clone is a single base away; this may be a read error. The rearrangement links TRBV6-6 to TRBJ1-1, with D perhaps TRBD1 (6 bases). The CDR3 is 15 residues long. Germline values: CDR1 MNHNY, CDR2 SVGAGI (reference sequence). The CDR3 loop is CASSPRQASNTETFF. In DNA, the CDR3 is TGTGCCAGCAGTCCCAGACAGGCGTCGAACACTGAAACTTTCTTT.

The chain has TRBV18 and TRBJ2-2, with D perhaps matching TRBD2 (6 bases). CDR3 length: 17 amino acids. Trimming cost V 0 bases and J 1 base, with 12 bases left between them. The V gene's germline CDR1 is KGHSH and CDR2 LQKENI. CDR3 sequence reads: CASSPPSSGLNTGELFF. The CDR3 bases are TGTGCCAGCTCACCACCGAGTAGCGGCCTGAACACCGGGGAGCTGTTTTTT.

The rearrangement links TRBV5-4 to TRBJ2-7; no clear D gene. CDR1 and CDR2 from the germline V gene are SGHNT and YYREEE (reference sequence). Deletions cut 4 bases from V and 6 bases from J, with 11 bases between. This CDR3 is built from 12 residues. DNA of the CDR3: TGTGCCAGCAGCCCCCAGCTAGGCGAGCAGTACTTC. Its translation: CASSPQLGEQYF.

This clone occurred a few times. The chain couples TRBV30 to TRBJ1-1, with unresolved D. Germline V gives CDR1 GTSNPN, CDR2 SVGIG (reference sequence). Trimming cost V 4 bases and J 2 bases, with 14 bases left between them. The CDR3 has 14 residues. CDR3 protein: CAWNRQVRNTEAFF. CDR3 nucleotide sequence: TGTGCCTGGAATAGGCAGGTTCGCAACACTGAAGCTTTCTTT.

The V and J genes are TRBV5-8 and TRBJ2-5; 7 bases map to TRBD1. Per germline, CDR1 SGHTS and CDR2 YDEGEE. CDR3 size: 15 residues. V lost 0 bases to trimming and J lost 2 bases; unmatched junction nucleotides: 4. CDR3 loop: CASSLEGQIQETQYF. The CDR3 bases are TGTGCCAGCAGCTTGGAGGGACAGATTCAAGAGACCCAGTACTTC.

The rearrangement links TRBV7-3 to TRBJ2-1, with TRBD1 matching over 9 bases. The CDR3 totals 14 residues. J was trimmed by 7 bases and V by 3 bases; bases with no gene match: 4. Germline V gene sequence: CDR1 SGHTA, CDR2 FQGTGA. CDR3 residues: CASSLNRGLNEQFF. The CDR3 DNA reads as TGTGCCAGCAGCTTGAACAGGGGGCTTAATGAGCAGTTCTTC.

The J gene is TRBJ1-6, the V gene TRBV4-1; no firm D call. Looked up from germline, CDR1 is MGHRA and CDR2 is YSYEKL. CDR3 length: 13 residues. V lost 1 base, J lost 14 bases, and 12 bases lay in between. The CDR3 loop reads CASSQALGTTLHF. The CDR3 DNA reads as TGCGCCAGCAGCCAAGCCCTCGGAACTACCCTCCACTTT.